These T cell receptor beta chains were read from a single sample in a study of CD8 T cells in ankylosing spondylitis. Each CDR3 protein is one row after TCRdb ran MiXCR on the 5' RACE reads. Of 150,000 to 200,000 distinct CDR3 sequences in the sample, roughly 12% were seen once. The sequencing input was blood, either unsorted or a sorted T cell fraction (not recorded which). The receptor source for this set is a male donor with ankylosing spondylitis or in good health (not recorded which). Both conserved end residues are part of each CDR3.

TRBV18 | CASSPQGGANYNEQFF
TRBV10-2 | CASSEIRTSTNNEQFF
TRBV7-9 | CASSLDLAGGLNEQFF
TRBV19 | CASSINGGTGELFF
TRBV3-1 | CASSQDPWDGYYGYTF
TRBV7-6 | CASSLANSPLHF
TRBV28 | CASSTQGGVELFF
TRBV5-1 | CASSLEVAGGLQDTQYF
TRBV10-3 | CAIRGNSGTSGSQETQYF
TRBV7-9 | CASKISSGNTIYF
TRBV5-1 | CASSLARVRGTEAFF
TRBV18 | CASSPRSGTEAFF
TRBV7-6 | CASSLEAGSNTGELFF
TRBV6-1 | CASTEGGLNPEAFF
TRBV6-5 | CASSYGQGTTGNTIYF
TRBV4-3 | CASSRRLARGVGTEAFF
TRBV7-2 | CASSLSLARDTQYF
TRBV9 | CASSVEEGPYEQYF
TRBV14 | CASRRGRNTEAFF
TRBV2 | CASSDQGRWDEQFF
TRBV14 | CASSLQVLGEQYF
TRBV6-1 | CASSRTADSYNSPLHF
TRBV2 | CVSNGLAGSTDTQYF
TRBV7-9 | CASSRTEGWGTDTQYF
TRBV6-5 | CASSSPGQGSTEAFF
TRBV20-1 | CSASQTGGNQPQHF
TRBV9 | CASSVAGRGSAGNTIYF
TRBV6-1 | CASSDGRFKPQHF
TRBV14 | CASGRDRGYNEQFF
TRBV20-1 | CSALDRTSGKNEQFF
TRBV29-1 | CNLFIPPAGILETQYF
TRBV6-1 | CASSEMGTYGYTF